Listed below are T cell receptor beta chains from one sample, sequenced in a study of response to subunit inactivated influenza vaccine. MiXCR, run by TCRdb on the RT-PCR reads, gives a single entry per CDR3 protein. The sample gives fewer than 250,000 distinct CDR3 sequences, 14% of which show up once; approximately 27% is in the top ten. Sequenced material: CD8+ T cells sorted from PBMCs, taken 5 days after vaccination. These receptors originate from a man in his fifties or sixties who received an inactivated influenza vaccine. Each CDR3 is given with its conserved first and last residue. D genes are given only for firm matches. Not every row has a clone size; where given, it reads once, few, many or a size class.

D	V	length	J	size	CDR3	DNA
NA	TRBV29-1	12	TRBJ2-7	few	CSVAHGTYEQYF	TGCAGCGTCGCCCATGGCACCTACGAGCAGTACTTC
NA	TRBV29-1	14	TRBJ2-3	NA	CSVGAGGGGDTQYF	TGCAGCGTTGGGGCAGGGGGCGGGGGCGATACGCAGTATTTT
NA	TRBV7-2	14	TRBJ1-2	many	CASSLAVGNYGYTF	TGTGCCAGCAGCTTAGCCGTCGGGAACTATGGCTACACCTTC
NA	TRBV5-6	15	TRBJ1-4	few	CASSLGAGANEKLFF	TGTGCCAGCAGCTTGGGTGCAGGGGCTAATGAAAAACTGTTTTTT
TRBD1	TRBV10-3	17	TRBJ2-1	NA	CAISESRTGFPYNEQFF	TGTGCCATCAGTGAGTCAAGGACAGGGTTTCCCTACAATGAGCAGTTCTTC
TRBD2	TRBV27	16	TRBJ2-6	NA	CASSLVAGHGANVLTF	TGTGCCAGCAGTTTAGTAGCGGGTCATGGGGCCAACGTCCTGACTTTC
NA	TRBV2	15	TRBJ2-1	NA	CASRDRGPPGNEQFF	TGTGCCAGCCGGGATAGGGGCCCTCCGGGGAATGAGCAGTTCTTC
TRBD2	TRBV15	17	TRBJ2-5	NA	CATSRDLRLAGAETQYF	TGTGCCACCAGCAGAGATCTGCGGTTAGCGGGAGCGGAGACCCAGTACTTC
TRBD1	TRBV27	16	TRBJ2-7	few	CASSFWTGENFYEQYF	TGTGCCAGCAGTTTTTGGACAGGGGAGAATTTCTACGAGCAGTACTTC
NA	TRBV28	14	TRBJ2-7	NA	CASSPTFVGYEQYF	TGTGCCAGCAGTCCAACGTTCGTGGGCTACGAGCAGTACTTC
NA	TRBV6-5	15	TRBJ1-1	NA	CASSYMGWGYTEAFF	TGTGCCAGCAGTTACATGGGATGGGGTTACACTGAAGCTTTCTTT
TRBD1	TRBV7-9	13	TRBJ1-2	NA	CASSGGQTYGYTF	TGTGCCAGCAGCGGGGGACAGACCTATGGCTACACCTTC
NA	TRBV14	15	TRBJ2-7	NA	CASRSALGSSYEQYF	TGTGCCAGCAGATCGGCGTTAGGGAGCTCCTACGAGCAGTACTTC
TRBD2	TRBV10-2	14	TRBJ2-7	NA	CASRLVGGGNEQYF	TGCGCCAGCAGATTAGTGGGGGGGGGGAACGAGCAGTACTTC
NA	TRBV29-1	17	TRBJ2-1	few	CSVEGIGGKTSYNEQFF	TGCAGCGTTGAAGGAATTGGCGGGAAAACTTCCTACAATGAGCAGTTCTTC
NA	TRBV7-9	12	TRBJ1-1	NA	CASSPTVTEAFF	TGTGCCAGCAGCCCTACGGTAACTGAAGCTTTCTTT
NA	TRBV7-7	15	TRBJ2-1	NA	CASSLGGGFNNEQFF	TGTGCCAGCAGCTTAGGTGGAGGGTTCAACAATGAGCAGTTCTTC
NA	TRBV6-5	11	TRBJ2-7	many	CASSYSNEQYF	TGTGCCAGCAGTTACTCCAACGAGCAGTACTTC
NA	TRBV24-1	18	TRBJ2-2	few	CATSDFTLGQSGAGELFF	TGTGCCACCAGTGATTTCACCCTCGGACAGTCTGGGGCCGGGGAGCTGTTTTTT
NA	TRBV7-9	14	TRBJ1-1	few	CASSLFGRGPEAFF	TGTGCCAGCAGCTTATTTGGCAGGGGCCCTGAAGCTTTCTTT
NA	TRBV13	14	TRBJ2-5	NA	CASSLGFEGKTQYF	TGTGCCAGCAGCTTAGGCTTTGAGGGAAAGACCCAGTACTTC
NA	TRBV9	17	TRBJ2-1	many	CASSTRAGADLYNEQFF	TGTGCCAGCAGCACTAGGGCGGGCGCAGACCTTTACAATGAGCAGTTCTTC
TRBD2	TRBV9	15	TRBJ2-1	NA	CASSVLAGDGNEQFF	TGTGCCAGCAGCGTATTAGCGGGAGATGGCAATGAGCAGTTCTTC
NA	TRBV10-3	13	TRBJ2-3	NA	CAISESQRDTQYF	TGTGCCATCAGTGAGTCTCAGCGTGATACGCAGTATTTT
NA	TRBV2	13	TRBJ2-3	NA	CASRDPPTDTQYF	TGTGCCAGCAGGGACCCTCCGACAGATACGCAGTATTTT
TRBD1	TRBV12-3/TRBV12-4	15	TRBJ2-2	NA	CASSLNRGKTGELFF	TGTGCCAGCAGTTTGAACAGGGGGAAAACCGGGGAGCTGTTTTTT
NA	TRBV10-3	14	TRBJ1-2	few	CAISTGGGADGYTF	TGTGCCATCAGCACCGGTGGGGGGGCGGATGGCTACACCTTC
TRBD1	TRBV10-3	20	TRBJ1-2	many	CAISEGPGTGTPTQNYGYTF	TGTGCCATCAGTGAGGGTCCCGGGACAGGCACCCCTACCCAGAACTATGGCTACACCTTC
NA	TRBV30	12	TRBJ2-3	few	CAWSDSTDTQYF	TGTGCCTGGTCAGACAGCACAGATACGCAGTATTTT
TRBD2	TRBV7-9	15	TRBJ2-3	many	CASSLVLAGTDTQYF	TGTGCCAGCAGCTTAGTACTAGCGGGCACAGATACGCAGTATTTT
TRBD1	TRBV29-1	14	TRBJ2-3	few	CSVERGTGVDTQYF	TGCAGCGTTGAACGTGGGACAGGGGTAGATACGCAGTATTTT
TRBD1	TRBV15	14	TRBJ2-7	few	CATRKDRGSYEQYF	TGTGCCACCAGAAAGGACAGGGGCTCTTACGAGCAGTACTTC
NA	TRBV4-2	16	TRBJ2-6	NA	CASSTRQHSGANVLTF	TGTGCCAGCAGCACCCGACAGCACTCTGGGGCCAACGTCCTGACTTTC
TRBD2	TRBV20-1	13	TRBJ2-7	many	CSAREREINEQYF	TGCAGTGCTAGAGAGCGGGAGATAAACGAGCAGTACTTC
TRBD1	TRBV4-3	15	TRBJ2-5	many	CASSQGAGGEETQYF	TGCGCCAGCAGCCAAGGGGCAGGGGGAGAGGAGACCCAGTACTTC
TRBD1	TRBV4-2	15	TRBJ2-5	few	CASSQEAGGGETQYF	TGTGCCAGCAGCCAAGAAGCAGGGGGCGGCGAGACCCAGTACTTC
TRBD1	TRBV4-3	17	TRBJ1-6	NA	CASSHLFPGQGNSPLHF	TGCGCCAGCAGCCACCTCTTTCCGGGACAGGGGAATTCACCCCTCCACTTT
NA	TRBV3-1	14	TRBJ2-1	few	CASSQDWAGTEQFF	TGTGCCAGCAGCCAAGATTGGGCGGGAACTGAGCAGTTCTTC
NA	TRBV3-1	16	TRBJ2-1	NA	CASSQDLGYERIEQFF	TGTGCCAGCAGCCAAGACCTAGGTTACGAGAGGATTGAGCAGTTCTTC
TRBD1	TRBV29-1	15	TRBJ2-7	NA	CSVEVRDRSSYEQYF	TGCAGCGTTGAAGTCCGGGACAGGAGCTCCTACGAGCAGTACTTC
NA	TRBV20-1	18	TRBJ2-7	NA	CSARDFQGRELSSYEQYF	TGCAGTGCTAGGGACTTCCAAGGCAGGGAGTTAAGCTCCTACGAGCAGTACTTC